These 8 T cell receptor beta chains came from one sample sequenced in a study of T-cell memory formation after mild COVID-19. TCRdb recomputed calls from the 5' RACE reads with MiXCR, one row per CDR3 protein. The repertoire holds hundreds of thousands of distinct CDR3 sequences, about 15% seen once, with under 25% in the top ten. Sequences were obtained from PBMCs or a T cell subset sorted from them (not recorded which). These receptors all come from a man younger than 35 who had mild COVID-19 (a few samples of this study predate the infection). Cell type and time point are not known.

The CDR3: CASSLVVGMGTDTQYF. CDR3 DNA: TGCGCCAGCAGCTTGGTGGTGGGAATGGGGACAGATACGCAGTATTTT. The gene calls are TRBV5-1 and TRBJ2-3; D remains unclear. This CDR3 has 16 residues. CDR1 is SGHRS and CDR2 is YFSETQ in the germline V gene. V was shortened by 0 bases and J by 3 bases, with 14 bases between the two germline ends.

The CDR3 DNA is TGTGCCAGCAGTTACTCCGACAGCAGCACTGAAGCTTTCTTT. Its protein product is CASSYSDSSTEAFF. The chain is built from TRBV6-5 and TRBJ1-1; the D gene is possibly TRBD1 (5 bases). This CDR3 has 14 amino acids. From germline, CDR1 is MNHEY and CDR2 SVGAGI. Trimming cost V 0 bases and J 4 bases, with 9 bases left between them.

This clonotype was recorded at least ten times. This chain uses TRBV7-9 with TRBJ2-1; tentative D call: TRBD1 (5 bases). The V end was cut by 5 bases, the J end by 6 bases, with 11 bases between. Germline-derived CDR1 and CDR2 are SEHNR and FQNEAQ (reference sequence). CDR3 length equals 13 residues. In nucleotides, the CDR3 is TGTGCCAGCAGCCCCAGGGAAAGCAATGAGCAGTTCTTC. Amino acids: CASSPRESNEQFF.

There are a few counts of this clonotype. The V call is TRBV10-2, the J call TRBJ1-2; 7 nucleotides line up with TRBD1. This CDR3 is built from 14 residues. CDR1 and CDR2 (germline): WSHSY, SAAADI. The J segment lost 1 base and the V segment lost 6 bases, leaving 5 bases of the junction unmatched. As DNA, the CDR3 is TGCGCCAGCAGGCGAGGGGGCAGTAACTATGGCTACACCTTC. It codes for CASRRGGSNYGYTF.

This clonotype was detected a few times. CDR3 residues: CASRPGQLSNEKLFF. CDR3 nucleotide sequence: TGTGCCAGCAGGCCTGGACAGCTCTCTAATGAAAAACTGTTTTTT. The rearrangement links TRBV6-5 to TRBJ1-4; D is possibly TRBD1 (6 bases). The CDR3 loop spans 15 amino acids. Between the trimmed V and J ends, which lost 6 bases and 3 bases, there was a span of 14 bases. Germline CDR1 and CDR2: MNHEY and SVGAGI.

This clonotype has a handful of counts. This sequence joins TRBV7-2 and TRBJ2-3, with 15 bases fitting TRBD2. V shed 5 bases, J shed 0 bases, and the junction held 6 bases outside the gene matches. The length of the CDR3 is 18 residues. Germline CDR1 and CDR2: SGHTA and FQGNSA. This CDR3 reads CASSQGLAGGYSTDTQYF. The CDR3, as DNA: TGTGCCAGCAGCCAGGGACTAGCGGGGGGATATAGCACAGATACGCAGTATTTT.

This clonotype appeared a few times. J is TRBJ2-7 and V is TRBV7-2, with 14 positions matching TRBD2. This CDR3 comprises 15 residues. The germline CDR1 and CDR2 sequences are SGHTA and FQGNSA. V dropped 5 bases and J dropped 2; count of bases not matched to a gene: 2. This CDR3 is CASSEGLAGAYEQYF. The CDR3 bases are TGTGCCAGCAGCGAGGGACTAGCGGGGGCCTACGAGCAGTACTTC.

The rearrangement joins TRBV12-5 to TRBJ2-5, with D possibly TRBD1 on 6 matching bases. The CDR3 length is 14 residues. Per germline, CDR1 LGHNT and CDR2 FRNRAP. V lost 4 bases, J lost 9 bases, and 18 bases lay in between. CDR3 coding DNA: TGTGCTAGTGGTTCCGGGGCAGGGGCGCACCCCCAGTACTTC. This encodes CASGSGAGAHPQYF.